This TCR beta chain originates from a study of OX40 agonist ivuxolimab in advanced cancers. A remark on this clone: Its antigen is not identified.

Sequenced by immunoSEQ multiplex PCR; TCRdb stores in-frame clones only, minus some. The table includes under 80,000 clones, roughly 90% detected once. Study-wide results and caveats: The study did not work out the antigen specificity of the expanded peripheral T cells. At 0.1 to 3.0 mg/kg, CD4+ and CD8+ blood T cells expanded clonally by week 6.

The junction had 9 bases not matched to a gene; V was cut back by 4 bases and J by 9 bases. Germline CDR1 SNHLY, CDR2 FYNNEI. This CDR3 is built from 14 residues. The source material was CD4+ or CD8+ T cells sorted from blood, sampled in a trial of the OX40 agonist ivuxolimab. The chain joins TRBV2 to TRBJ2-1, with 7 bases identical to TRBD1. The sequence was obtained from an adult with an advanced solid tumor such as melanoma, head and neck, liver or kidney cancer. The CDR3 nucleotides read TGTGCCAGCAGTGCCTGGACAGGTCCCGGTGAGCAGTTCTTC. Its protein product is CASSAWTGPGEQFF.